Reported below is one TCR beta chain. This clonotype has only a few counts. No antigen is known for it. No much larger clone is present one base from it, and per-base qualities are unavailable. TCRdb records Illumina HiSeq 1500 as the sequencer. TCRdb reran the public reads through fastp at Q25 and MiXCR, keeping productive beta chains. Each record represents a unique CDR3 protein, reported with the most common genes and DNA among its rows. Within this sample are approximately 990,000 distinct CDR3 sequences, with roughly 30% of them counted one time only. The top ten hold around 15% of the sample. The sample comes from a study of T cell repertoires in cytomegalovirus infection (dated by TCRdb to between 2018 and 2021). With regard to the full study: Alongside well-studied HLA-B-restricted epitopes, the peptide stimulations were aimed at recently identified HLA-C-restricted CMV epitopes, whose presentation resists viral immunomodulation. Because public TCR beta signatures pointed to carriage of CMV infection together with the matching HLA type, the HLA type of each donor mattered for the analysis. What the study reported, not specific to this receptor: Carriers of CMV infection plus the relevant HLA type were discriminated by the cumulative frequency of public TCR beta family members in the study cohort and in an independent approximately 340-donor cohort. In the ex vivo response, HLA-C-restricted CMV-specific TCR beta clonotypes were dominant, and in two of eight donors the single most frequent clonotype came from this HLA-C-restricted group.

Per the germline V gene (reference sequence), WNHNN is the CDR1 and SYGVQD is the CDR2. The junction carries 12 bases between V and J, which are trimmed by 0 bases and 6 bases respectively. Taken from cysteine to phenylalanine, the CDR3 has 15 residues. Only the CDR3 portion is preserved as DNA: 45 bases, with reading frame beginning at the first base. The intended sense of this specimen's treatment or condition label: in vitro stimulation with specific CMV peptide epitopes to enrich CMV-specific T cells. Rearrangement joined TRBV10-1 to TRBJ2-4, with the D segment identity uncertain. The source material was cultured CD8+ T cells from PBMCs, sampled from culture after CMV antigen stimulation. The TCR sequence derives from a human donor in good health (CMV status not recorded). Some clones in this sample may be carry-over from other donors' samples. The sequenced DNA is TGCGCCAGCAGTGAGTCGAGGCCCCCCAGAAACATTCAGTACTTC. This sequence encodes CASSESRPPRNIQYF.